These 18 T cell receptor beta chains came from one sample sequenced in a study of blood T cell repertoires in COVID-19. Assay used: immunoSEQ multiplex PCR; TCRdb lists only in-frame clones, some missing. The sample lists 230,000 or so clones; 80% to 85% were seen once. Material: peripheral blood. All receptors come from a man aged 45-65 years with active or convalescent COVID-19.

This clone is a singleton in its sample. This chain links TRBV12-3 or TRBV12-4 with TRBJ2-2, with D possibly TRBD1 on 5 matching bases. V was shortened by 8 bases and J by 5 bases, with 9 bases between the two germline ends. This CDR3 is 12 amino acids long. The CDR3 protein is CASQRGTGELFF. CDR3 coding DNA: TGTGCCAGCCAAAGGGGAACCGGGGAGCTGTTTTTT.

This CDR3 reads CASRRVGSSGNTIYF. The DNA of the CDR3 is TGTGCCAGCAGACGGGTCGGGAGCTCTGGAAACACCATATATTTT. V gene TRBV28 combines with J gene TRBJ1-3; D is uncertain. Germline lookup yields CDR1 MDHEN and CDR2 SYDVKM. Trimming took off 6 bases at V and 0 bases at J, with 12 bases between the two ends. The CDR3 is 15 residues long.

V is TRBV4-1 and J is TRBJ1-2, with D hard to call. The germline gives CDR1 MGHRA, CDR2 YSYEKL. V lost 4 bases to trimming and J lost 3 bases, with 15 bases between them. The CDR3 length is 15 residues. For the CDR3, the DNA is TGCGCCAGCAGCCGTCTGAATCGAGAGGACTATGGCTACACCTTC. It translates to CASSRLNREDYGYTF.

The rearrangement links TRBV2 to TRBJ2-1, with 12 bases identical to TRBD2. The trim removed 6 bases at V and 6 bases at J, leaving 6 bases unmatched. The germline V gene has CDR1 SNHLY and CDR2 FYNNEI. This CDR3 has 15 amino acids. The CDR3 region is CASRLTSGGSNEQFF. The CDR3 region has the DNA TGTGCCAGCAGGCTGACTAGCGGGGGTTCCAATGAGCAGTTCTTC.

The sample holds many counts of this clone. This chain uses TRBV6-5 with TRBJ2-2; TRBD1 might be the D (5 bases). CDR3 length: 14 residues. In germline, CDR1 is MNHEY, CDR2 SVGAGI. Trimming took off 5 bases at V and 0 bases at J, with 7 bases between the two ends. CDR3 DNA: TGTGCCAGCAGTAAGGGGACGAACACCGGGGAGCTGTTTTTT. Encoded protein: CASSKGTNTGELFF.

The rearrangement links TRBV5-6 to TRBJ1-1; 8 nucleotides align to TRBD1. CDR3 size: 16 residues. CDR1 and CDR2 from the germline V gene are SGHDT and YYEEEE. V was clipped by 3 bases and J by 7 bases; unmatched bases: 14. Written as DNA, the CDR3 is TGTGCCAGCAGCTATCAAAATGGACAGGGTGGAGGTGAAGCTTTCTTT. Translation gives CASSYQNGQGGGEAFF.

The chain links TRBV7-3 to TRBJ2-3; the match to TRBD2 covers 8 bases. Germline CDR1 is SGHTA and CDR2 is FQGTGA. The trim removed 6 bases at V and 1 base at J, leaving 15 bases unmatched. The CDR3 runs 18 residues. The CDR3 reads CASSQTGRGADGTDTQYF. The CDR3 nucleotides read TGTGCCAGCAGTCAGACTGGGCGGGGGGCCGACGGCACAGATACGCAGTATTTT.

The gene calls are TRBV7-2 and TRBJ2-3; TRBD2 agrees at 10 bases. The CDR3 is 17 residues long. V was pared by 2 bases and J by 5 bases, with 10 bases of the junction left unmatched. The germline V gene encodes CDR1 SGHTA and CDR2 FQGNSA. This chain's CDR3 is CASSLPLAGAAQDTQYF. The CDR3 coding sequence is TGTGCCAGCAGCTTACCCCTAGCGGGGGCCGCGCAAGATACGCAGTATTTT.

This chain connects TRBV18 to TRBJ1-4; TRBD1 aligns across 8 bases. The CDR3 extends over 16 amino acids. The germline V gene has CDR1 KGHSH and CDR2 LQKENI. Losses at the gene ends were 2 bases for V and 4 bases for J; bases not matched to a gene: 6. The CDR3 sequence: CASSPMSGQGNEKLFF. DNA for the CDR3: TGTGCCAGCTCACCAATGTCCGGACAGGGTAATGAAAAACTGTTTTTT.

The gene calls are TRBV6-2 or TRBV6-3 and TRBJ2-7; possible D gene TRBD1, 6 bases. Trimming removed 4 bases from V and 3 bases from J, with 13 bases in between. Germline CDR1 MNHEY, CDR2 SVGEGT. This CDR3 spans 14 amino acids. The CDR3: CASSSRQGNYEQYF. CDR3 nucleotides: TGTGCCAGCAGTTCGCGCCAGGGGAACTACGAGCAGTACTTC.

The chain links TRBV19 to TRBJ2-3, with a tentative D call TRBD2 (6 bases). CDR3 length: 16 residues. Germline values: CDR1 LNHDA, CDR2 SQIVND (reference sequence). V lost 5 bases to trimming and J lost 2 bases, with 17 bases between them. The CDR3 DNA reads TGTGCCAGTAGTTTTGGTAGCGGTCTTCACACAGATACGCAGTATTTT. Protein product: CASSFGSGLHTDTQYF.

This chain links TRBV6-5 with TRBJ2-3; 10 nucleotides line up with TRBD2. Germline V CDR1 and CDR2: MNHEY, SVGAGI. The trim removed 4 bases at V and 0 bases at J, leaving 4 bases unmatched. This CDR3 has 16 residues. The CDR3 nucleotides are TGTGCCAGCAGTTCCCAACTAGCGGGGAGCACAGATACGCAGTATTTT. Its protein is CASSSQLAGSTDTQYF.

CDR3 nucleotides: TGTGCCACCTCGCCAGACAGGGGGGGCGAGACCCAGTACTTC. Translated: CATSPDRGGETQYF. The chain couples TRBV15 to TRBJ2-5, with 9 bases that match TRBD1. CDR1 LNHNV and CDR2 YYDKDF come from the germline V gene (reference sequence). The V segment lost 8 bases and the J segment 5 bases; nucleotides outside the gene matches: 9. The CDR3 loop spans 14 amino acids.

The rearrangement uses TRBV18 and TRBJ1-3; D remains ambiguous. The V and J ends lost 2 bases and 2 bases respectively, with 10 bases between them. This CDR3 is 15 amino acids long. Per the germline V gene, CDR1 is KGHSH and CDR2 is LQKENI. The CDR3 loop reads CASSPYRQTGNTIYF. The CDR3 DNA is TGTGCCAGCTCACCATACCGACAAACTGGAAACACCATATATTTT.

The chain joins TRBV9 to TRBJ1-6; no definite D call. CDR1 and CDR2 (germline): SGDLS, YYNGEE. CDR3 length: 17 amino acids. The ends were cut back, 0 bases at V and 0 bases at J, with 10 bases in the middle. In DNA, the CDR3 is TGTGCCAGCAGCGTAGGGGAGATCAGCTCCTATAATTCACCCCTCCACTTT. It specifies CASSVGEISSYNSPLHF.

The chain has TRBV7-9 and TRBJ1-2, with 7 positions matching TRBD1. This CDR3 comprises 13 residues. Germline CDR1 reads SEHNR; CDR2 reads FQNEAQ (reference sequence). V dropped 5 bases and J dropped 4; count of bases not matched to a gene: 4. For the CDR3, the DNA is TGTGCCAGCAGCGGACAGGATTTCTATGGCTACACCTTC. This sequence encodes CASSGQDFYGYTF.

CDR3 bases: TGTGCCAGCAGTTTGGGCGGGACGGGTGGTGGGGTCAACTATGGCTACACCTTC. As protein: CASSLGGTGGGVNYGYTF. This chain links TRBV27 with TRBJ1-2; weak D call: TRBD1 (5 bases). This CDR3 comprises 18 residues. Germline V gives CDR1 MNHEY, CDR2 SMNVEV (reference sequence). The V end was cut by 3 bases, the J end by 2 bases, with 22 bases between.

The rearrangement joins TRBV3-1 (or the pseudogene TRBV3-2) to TRBJ1-6; D is ambiguous. The CDR3 extends over 16 amino acids. Germline values: CDR1 LGHDT, CDR2 YNNKEL (reference sequence). Trimming removed 0 bases at V and 10 bases at J, with 16 bases between. The CDR3 is CASSQDLAGLGSPLHF. The CDR3 DNA sequence: TGTGCCAGCAGCCAAGATTTGGCGGGTTTGGGGTCACCCCTCCACTTT.